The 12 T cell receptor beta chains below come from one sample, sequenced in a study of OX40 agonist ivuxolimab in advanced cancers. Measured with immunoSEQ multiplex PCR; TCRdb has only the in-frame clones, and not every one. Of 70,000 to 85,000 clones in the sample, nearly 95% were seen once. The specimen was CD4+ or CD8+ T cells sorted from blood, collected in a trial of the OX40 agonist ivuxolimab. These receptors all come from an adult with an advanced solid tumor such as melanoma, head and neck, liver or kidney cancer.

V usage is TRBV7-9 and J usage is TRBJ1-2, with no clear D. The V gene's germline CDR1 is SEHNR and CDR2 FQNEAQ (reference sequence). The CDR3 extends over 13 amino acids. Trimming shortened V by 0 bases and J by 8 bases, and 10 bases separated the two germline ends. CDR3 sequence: CASSLAVGKGYTF. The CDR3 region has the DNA TGTGCCAGCAGCTTAGCAGTAGGGAAGGGCTACACCTTC.

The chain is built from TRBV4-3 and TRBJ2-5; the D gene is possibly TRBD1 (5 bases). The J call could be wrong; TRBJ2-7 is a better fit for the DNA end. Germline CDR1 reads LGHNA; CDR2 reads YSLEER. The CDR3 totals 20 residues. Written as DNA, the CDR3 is TGCGCCAGCAGCCAAGACGTCCACGGCAGGGTCTCGCCCAACTCCTACGAGCAGTACTTC. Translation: CASSQDVHGRVSPNSYEQYF.

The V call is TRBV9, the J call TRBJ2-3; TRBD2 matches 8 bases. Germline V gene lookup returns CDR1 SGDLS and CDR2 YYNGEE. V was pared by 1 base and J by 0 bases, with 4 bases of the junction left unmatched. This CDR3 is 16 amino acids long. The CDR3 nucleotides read TGTGCCAGCAGCGTACACTTAGCGGGGAGCACAGATACGCAGTATTTT. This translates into CASSVHLAGSTDTQYF. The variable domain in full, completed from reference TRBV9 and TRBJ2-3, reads DSGVTQTPKHLITATGQRVTLRCSPRSGDLSVYWYQQSLDQGLQFLIQYYNGEERAKGNILERFSAQQFPDLHSELNLSSLELGDSALYFCASSVHLAGSTDTQYFGPGTRLTVL.

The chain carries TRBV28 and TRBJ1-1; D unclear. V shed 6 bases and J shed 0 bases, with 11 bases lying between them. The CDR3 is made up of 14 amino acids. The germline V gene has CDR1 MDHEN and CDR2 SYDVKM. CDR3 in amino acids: CASSWASMNTEAFF. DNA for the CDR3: TGTGCCAGCAGCTGGGCCTCAATGAACACTGAAGCTTTCTTT.

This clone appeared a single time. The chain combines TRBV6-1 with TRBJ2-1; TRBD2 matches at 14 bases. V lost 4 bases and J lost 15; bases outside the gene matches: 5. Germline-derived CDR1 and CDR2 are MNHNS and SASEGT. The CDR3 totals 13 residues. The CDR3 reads CASSVGTSGRRFF. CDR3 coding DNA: TGTGCCAGCAGTGTAGGGACTAGCGGGAGAAGGTTCTTC.

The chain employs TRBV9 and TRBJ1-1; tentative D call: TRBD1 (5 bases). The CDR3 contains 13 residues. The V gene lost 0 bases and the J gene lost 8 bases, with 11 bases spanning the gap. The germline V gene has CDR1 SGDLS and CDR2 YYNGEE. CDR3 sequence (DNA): TGTGCCAGCAGCGTAGGCAGGGTGGGGGAAGCTTTCTTT. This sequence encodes CASSVGRVGEAFF.

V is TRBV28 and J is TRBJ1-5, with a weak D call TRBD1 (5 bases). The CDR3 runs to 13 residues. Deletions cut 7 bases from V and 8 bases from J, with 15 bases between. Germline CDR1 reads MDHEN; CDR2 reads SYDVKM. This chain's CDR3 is CASTLRGREPQHF. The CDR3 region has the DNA TGTGCCAGCACCTTGCGGGGCAGGGAGCCCCAGCATTTT.

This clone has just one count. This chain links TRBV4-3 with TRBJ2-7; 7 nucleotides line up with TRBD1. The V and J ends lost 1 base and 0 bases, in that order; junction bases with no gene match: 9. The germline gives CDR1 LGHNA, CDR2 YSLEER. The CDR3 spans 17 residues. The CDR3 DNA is TGCGCCAGCAGCCAAGGCTCCGGGACAGCTAGCTCCTACGAGCAGTACTTC. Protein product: CASSQGSGTASSYEQYF.

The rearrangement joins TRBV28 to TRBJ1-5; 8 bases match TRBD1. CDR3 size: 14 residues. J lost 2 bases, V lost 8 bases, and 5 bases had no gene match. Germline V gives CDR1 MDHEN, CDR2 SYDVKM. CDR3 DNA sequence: TGTGCCAGCGCCTACAGGGGGGGCAATCAGCCCCAGCATTTT. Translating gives CASAYRGGNQPQHF.

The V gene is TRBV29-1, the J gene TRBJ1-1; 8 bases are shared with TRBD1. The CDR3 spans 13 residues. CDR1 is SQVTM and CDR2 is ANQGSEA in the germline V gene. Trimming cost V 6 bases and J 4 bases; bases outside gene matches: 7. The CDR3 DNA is TGCAGCGTGCCGACAGGGGAGAGCACTGAAGCTTTCTTT. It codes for CSVPTGESTEAFF.

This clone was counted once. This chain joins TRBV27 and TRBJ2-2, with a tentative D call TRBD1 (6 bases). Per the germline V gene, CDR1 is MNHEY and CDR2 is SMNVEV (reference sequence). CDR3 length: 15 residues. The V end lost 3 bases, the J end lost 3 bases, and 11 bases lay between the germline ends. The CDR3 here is CASSFEGEYTGELFF. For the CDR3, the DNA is TGTGCCAGCAGTTTCGAGGGGGAGTACACCGGGGAGCTGTTTTTT.

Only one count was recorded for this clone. CDR3 DNA sequence: TGTGCCAGCACCCAAGGGGGATCGGACTCTGGGGCCAACGTCCTGACTTTC. Protein sequence: CASTQGGSDSGANVLTF. This chain links TRBV7-8 with TRBJ2-6, with a weak D call TRBD1 (6 bases). Trimming left V 7 bases short and J 0 bases short, with 16 bases between. Germline V lookup: CDR1 SGHVS, CDR2 FQNEAQ. The CDR3 length is 17 residues. Full variable domain (outside the CDR3, taken from reference TRBV7-8 and TRBJ2-6): GAGVSQSPRYKVAKRGQDVALRCDPISGHVSLFWYQQALGQGPEFLTYFQNEAQLDKSGLPSDRFFAERPEGSVSTLKIQRTQQEDSAVYLCASTQGGSDSGANVLTFGAGSRLTVL.